The 20 T cell receptor beta chains below come from one sample, sequenced in a study of long-term antiretroviral therapy in people with HIV. Assay version v3.0 of immunoSEQ was used, and it was run at survey level. Clones were read by immunoSEQ multiplex PCR, and TCRdb kept only the in-frame ones, dropping some. In the table there are around 19,000 clones, about 90% of which are singletons. The sample was unsorted PBMCs, taken around 2.7 years after starting antiretroviral therapy. The receptor set was obtained from a woman in her fifties or sixties with HIV.

The chain recombines TRBV5-1 with TRBJ2-6, with 9 bases that match TRBD1. Germline values: CDR1 SGHRS, CDR2 YFSETQ. V lost 0 bases, J lost 2 bases, and 3 bases stayed unmatched. The CDR3 has 17 residues. The CDR3, as DNA: TGCGCCAGCAGCTTGGCCCGGACAGGGGCTGGGGCCAACGTCCTGACTTTC. Its protein product is CASSLARTGAGANVLTF. The complete variable domain, with remaining parts taken from reference TRBV5-1 and TRBJ2-6, reads KAGVTQTPRYLIKTRGQQVTLSCSPISGHRSVSWYQQTPGQGLQFLFEYFSETQRNKGNFPGRFSGRQFSNSRSEMNVSTLELGDSALYLCASSLARTGAGANVLTFGAGSRLTVL.

The V gene is TRBV27, the J gene TRBJ2-7, with 9 positions matching TRBD1. The CDR3 consists of 14 residues. Germline CDR1 reads MNHEY; CDR2 reads SMNVEV (reference sequence). Trimming cost V 3 bases and J 4 bases; bases outside gene matches: 4. CDR3 region: CASSLGTGLYEQYF. The CDR3 DNA reads as TGTGCCAGCAGTTTGGGGACAGGGTTGTACGAGCAGTACTTC.

This clone showed up just once. This chain joins TRBV19 and TRBJ2-1, with unresolved D. Germline assignment: CDR1 LNHDA and CDR2 SQIVND (reference sequence). The V end was cut by 6 bases, the J end by 8 bases, with 8 bases between. This CDR3 spans 11 amino acids. In nucleotides, the CDR3 is TGTGCCAGTAGAGTGGCGGATGAGCAGTTCTTC. Amino acid sequence: CASRVADEQFF.

This clone was observed once. V usage is TRBV7-2 and J usage is TRBJ2-4, with D uncertain. Trimming removed 5 bases at V and 1 base at J, with 12 bases between. The CDR3 sequence is 15 residues long. CDR1 and CDR2 from the germline V gene are SGHTA and FQGNSA. The CDR3 region is CASSDPRIAKNIQYF. The CDR3 coding sequence is TGTGCCAGCAGCGATCCCAGAATCGCCAAAAACATTCAGTACTTC.

CDR3 amino acids: CASNPGGAGTGYTF. CDR3 DNA sequence: TGTGCCAGCAACCCAGGGGGCGCGGGAACTGGCTACACCTTC. The chain carries TRBV9 and TRBJ1-2; 8 bases map to TRBD1. The CDR3 contains 14 residues. The J segment lost 7 bases and the V segment lost 6 bases, leaving 11 bases of the junction unmatched. Germline V CDR1 and CDR2: SGDLS, YYNGEE.

Details on this clone: One end of the junction is discordant with germline, which a read error may explain. The chain employs TRBV28 and TRBJ2-7; TRBD2 agrees at 9 bases. Per the germline V gene, CDR1 is MDHEN and CDR2 is SYDVKM. The CDR3 has 13 amino acids. CDR3 amino acids: CASSSTTDLAGFF. In DNA form, the CDR3 reads TGTGCCAGCAGTTCCACTACCGATCTAGCGGGGTTCTTC.

J is TRBJ2-2 and V is TRBV28, with a possible D match to TRBD2 (7 bases). The CDR3 runs 16 residues. Germline V gene data show CDR1 as MDHEN and CDR2 as SYDVKM. The germline V and J ends were trimmed by 8 bases and 1 base, with 17 bases remaining between them. CDR3 bases: TGTGCCAGCTTGGTAGGGGGGGCTATGAACACCGGGGAGCTGTTTTTT. Protein product: CASLVGGAMNTGELFF.

The gene calls are TRBV18 and TRBJ2-5; weak D call: TRBD2 (6 bases). CDR3 length: 16 amino acids. Germline lookup yields CDR1 KGHSH and CDR2 LQKENI. The V gene lost 7 bases and the J gene lost 7 bases, with 25 bases spanning the gap. The CDR3 DNA sequence: TGTGCCAGCTGGGATCCGGGAGCTCCTCCGGCCGCGACCCAGTACTTC. Translating gives CASWDPGAPPAATQYF.

Only one count was recorded for this clone. The chain joins TRBV6-5 to TRBJ2-1; 12 nucleotides match TRBD2. With V trimmed by 10 bases and J by 4 bases, 2 bases remained unmatched. This CDR3 has 13 residues. Germline V gene data show CDR1 as MNHEY and CDR2 as SVGAGI. The CDR3 DNA follows: TGTGCCACCGGACTAGCGGGATACAATGAGCAGTTCTTC. Its translation: CATGLAGYNEQFF.

This clone was seen more than once but under ten times. The rearrangement joins TRBV9 to TRBJ2-2, with D unresolved. The CDR3 totals 14 residues. Germline V gives CDR1 SGDLS, CDR2 YYNGEE. Between the trimmed V and J ends, which lost 8 bases and 0 bases, there was a span of 11 bases. CDR3 in DNA: TGTGCCAGTGGGGTGATGACGAACACCGGGGAGCTGTTTTTT. It encodes CASGVMTNTGELFF.

This chain connects TRBV19 to TRBJ2-3, with D perhaps matching TRBD1 or TRBD2 (5 bases each). Trimming pared 5 bases from V and 6 bases from J, leaving 21 bases between. The CDR3 runs to 16 residues. Germline V lookup: CDR1 LNHDA, CDR2 SQIVND (reference sequence). The CDR3 nucleotides are TGTGCCAGTAGTCCCAGGGTAGCGCAAGTTAGGGATACGCAGTATTTT. It translates to CASSPRVAQVRDTQYF. The whole variable domain, remainder taken from reference TRBV19 and TRBJ2-3, is DGGITQSPKYLFRKEGQNVTLSCEQNLNHDAMYWYRQDPGQGLRLIYYSQIVNDFQKGDIAEGYSVSREKKESFPLTVTSAQKNPTAFYLCASSPRVAQVRDTQYFGPGTRLTVL.

The V call is TRBV7-3, the J call TRBJ2-7; D might be TRBD2 (6 bases). V lost 3 bases to trimming and J lost 4 bases, with 10 bases between them. The CDR3 spans 13 residues. Per germline, CDR1 SGHTA and CDR2 FQGTGA. The CDR3 is CASSFGLSYEQYF. CDR3 nucleotide sequence: TGTGCCAGCAGCTTTGGACTATCTTACGAGCAGTACTTC. The entire variable domain, with the rest obtained from reference TRBV7-3 and TRBJ2-7, is as follows: GAGVSQTPSNKVTEKGKYVELRCDPISGHTALYWYRQSLGQGPEFLIYFQGTGAADDSGLPNDRFFAVRPEGSVSTLKIQRTERGDSAVYLCASSFGLSYEQYFGPGTRLTVT.

J is TRBJ1-1 and V is TRBV4-3; TRBD1 is a possible D gene (5 bases). The CDR3 is 13 residues long. Trimming removed 6 bases at V and 1 base at J, with 9 bases between. CDR1 is LGHNA and CDR2 is YSLEER in the germline V gene. The CDR3 DNA reads TGCGCCAGCAGACCTCAGGGGAACACTGAAGCTTTCTTT. It yields the protein CASRPQGNTEAFF.

This chain joins TRBV19 and TRBJ2-2; D may be TRBD1 (6 bases). The CDR3 contains 16 residues. Germline V CDR1 and CDR2: LNHDA, SQIVND (reference sequence). V was shortened by 2 bases and J by 3 bases, with 13 bases between the two germline ends. In DNA, the CDR3 is TGTGCCAGTAGTATATGGCAGGGGATAGACACCGGGGAGCTGTTTTTT. It encodes CASSIWQGIDTGELFF.

This clone was seen once. This chain links TRBV11-3 with TRBJ2-7, with TRBD2 matching over 11 bases. This CDR3 comprises 14 residues. J was trimmed by 3 bases and V by 3 bases; bases with no gene match: 1. Germline lookup yields CDR1 SGHNT and CDR2 YENEEA. The CDR3 sequence is CASSFSGRDYEQYF. For the CDR3, the DNA is TGTGCCAGCAGCTTTAGCGGGAGGGACTACGAGCAGTACTTC.

The chain combines TRBV18 with TRBJ2-3; 10 bases fit TRBD2. Germline-derived CDR1 and CDR2 are KGHSH and LQKENI. V gave up 4 bases and J gave up 1 base; unmatched junction bases: 5. The CDR3 is 16 residues long. The CDR3, as DNA: TGTGCCAGCTCACAGGCCGGGACTAGCGGCACAGATACGCAGTATTTT. Its protein product is CASSQAGTSGTDTQYF.

This chain uses TRBV4-2 with TRBJ2-2; 7 bases are shared with TRBD2. This CDR3 comprises 16 residues. Trimming removed 4 bases from V and 8 bases from J; junction bases left unmatched: 13. Germline V lookup: CDR1 LGHNA, CDR2 YNFKEQ. CDR3 residues: CASSPERTSGMGELFF. Written as DNA, the CDR3 is TGTGCCAGCAGCCCAGAGAGGACTAGTGGGATGGGGGAGCTGTTTTTT.

The chain combines TRBV6-1 with TRBJ1-4; D uncertain. CDR3 length: 15 amino acids. V lost 0 bases and J 0 bases, leaving 5 bases between the germline ends. Per germline, CDR1 MNHNS and CDR2 SASEGT. CDR3 DNA sequence: TGTGCCAGCAGTGAAGCAGCTACAACTAATGAAAAACTGTTTTTT. This sequence encodes CASSEAATTNEKLFF.

V is TRBV5-1 and J is TRBJ2-7; 10 positions match TRBD2. The CDR3 contains 15 residues. V trimming: 6 bases; J trimming: 9 bases; junction bases outside the gene matches: 15. Germline CDR1 reads SGHRS; CDR2 reads YFSETQ. The DNA of the CDR3 is TGCGCCAGCACCACTACAGCGGGAGGGGGGATGACGCAGTACTTC. Translation gives CASTTTAGGGMTQYF. The full variable domain, its missing parts supplied by reference TRBV5-1 and TRBJ2-7, is KAGVTQTPRYLIKTRGQQVTLSCSPISGHRSVSWYQQTPGQGLQFLFEYFSETQRNKGNFPGRFSGRQFSNSRSEMNVSTLELGDSALYLCASTTTAGGGMTQYFGPGTRLTVT.

J is TRBJ2-3 and V is TRBV29-1, with 7 bases that match TRBD1. Trimming removed 6 bases from V and 3 bases from J; junction bases left unmatched: 15. CDR1 and CDR2 from the germline V gene are SQVTM and ANQGSEA. This CDR3 is 16 amino acids long. CDR3 DNA sequence: TGCAGCGTCGAGAGAGGACAGGATTTTGGGACAGATACGCAGTATTTT. The encoded protein is CSVERGQDFGTDTQYF.